These 8 T cell receptor beta chains came from one sample sequenced in a study of cytomegalovirus exposure and HLA in healthy donors (dated by TCRdb to about 2017). Libraries were built with the immunoSEQ multiplex PCR assay. For the multiplex PCR, a mixture combining 60 forward primers for TCR Vbeta segments and 13 reverse primers for TCR Jbeta segments was used. What TCRdb holds here is the immuneACCESS table cut down to in-frame rearrangements. Part of the clones is not present; checked against another copy, under half of the missing clones reflect an unresolved V gene, and the others are unexplained. In all, the sample holds about 100,000 clones, and 65% to 80% of those were seen once. The ten largest clonotypes hold more than 3% of the sample. The sample comprised PBMCs. The receptors here all came from a woman in her thirties or forties in good health and CMV-seronegative.

The chain couples TRBV11-3 to TRBJ2-1; TRBD2 matches 12 bases. The trim removed 1 base at V and 5 bases at J, leaving 0 bases unmatched. Germline V gene data show CDR1 as SGHNT and CDR2 as YENEEA. The CDR3 sequence is 15 residues long. The CDR3 DNA follows: TGTGCCAGCAGCTTAGGACTAGCGGGAGACAATGAGCAGTTCTTC. Translation gives CASSLGLAGDNEQFF.

The V call is TRBV7-9, the J call TRBJ1-2, with D tentatively TRBD1 (5 bases). The V and J ends lost 5 bases and 8 bases respectively, with 18 bases between them. This CDR3 comprises 14 residues. Germline V gene sequence: CDR1 SEHNR, CDR2 FQNEAQ (reference sequence). Here the CDR3 DNA reads TGTGCCAGCAGCCCCTGGGGCCCTGTCGGGGGCTACACCTTC. This translates into CASSPWGPVGGYTF. The whole variable domain, filled in from reference TRBV7-9 and TRBJ1-2, reads DTGVSQNPRHKITKRGQNVTFRCDPISEHNRLYWYRQTLGQGPEFLTYFQNEAQLEKSRLLSDRFSAERPKGSFSTLEIQRTEQGDSAMYLCASSPWGPVGGYTFGSGTRLTVV.

This clone has more than one count but fewer than ten. This chain connects TRBV7-2 to TRBJ2-7, with 13 bases lining up with TRBD2. The length of the CDR3 is 15 residues. CDR1 and CDR2 (germline): SGHTA, FQGNSA. Unmatched junction bases numbered 6, after V lost 5 bases and J lost 5 bases. CDR3 sequence (DNA): TGTGCCAGCAGCCGAACTAGCGGGGGGGCTAACGAGCAGTACTTC. It codes for CASSRTSGGANEQYF.

The chain carries TRBV5-1 and TRBJ2-3; the match to TRBD2 covers 12 bases. V gave up 4 bases and J gave up 0 bases; unmatched junction bases: 3. The CDR3 extends over 16 amino acids. Germline V gene sequence: CDR1 SGHRS, CDR2 YFSETQ. The DNA for the CDR3 is TGCGCCAGCAGCAAGGGACTAGCGGGTAGCACAGATACGCAGTATTTT. Protein: CASSKGLAGSTDTQYF.

This chain uses TRBV7-2 with TRBJ2-7, with D possibly matching TRBD2 (6 bases). V was cut by 5 bases and J by 6 bases, with 23 bases left in between. This CDR3 spans 16 amino acids. From germline, CDR1 is SGHTA and CDR2 FQGNSA. The CDR3 DNA is TGTGCCAGCAGCAATGCCGGGACTGGGGGAGTAGGCGAGCAGTACTTC. It encodes CASSNAGTGGVGEQYF.

The genes are TRBV30 and TRBJ1-1; TRBD1 is a possible D gene (5 bases). V was cut by 6 bases and J by 5 bases, with 16 bases left in between. CDR3 size: 13 residues. Germline values: CDR1 GTSNPN, CDR2 SVGIG (reference sequence). The CDR3 region has the DNA TGTGCCTGTTCTCTTCAGGGTGGGACTGAAGCTTTCTTT. Amino acid sequence: CACSLQGGTEAFF.

In DNA, the CDR3 is TGTGCCAGCAGTTTACGGTGGACTAGCGGGAGACGACACGAGCAGTACTTC. Translated, it gives CASSLRWTSGRRHEQYF. The rearrangement joins TRBV27 to TRBJ2-7; 13 bases match TRBD2. Germline assignment: CDR1 MNHEY and CDR2 SMNVEV (reference sequence). With 2 bases clipped from V and 5 bases from J, the junction kept 9 bases outside the gene matches. The CDR3 is made up of 17 amino acids.

V usage is TRBV4-3 and J usage is TRBJ2-3, with 10 bases matching TRBD2. CDR1 is LGHNA and CDR2 is YSLEER in the germline V gene. The length of the CDR3 is 18 residues. J was trimmed by 4 bases and V by 1 base; bases with no gene match: 11. The CDR3: CASSQGPAVAGGADTQYF. The DNA for the CDR3 is TGCGCCAGCAGCCAAGGCCCCGCGGTAGCGGGGGGAGCAGATACGCAGTATTTT.